Below, 2 T cell receptor beta chains from the same sample are listed, as sequenced in a study of control samples from healthy donors and cancer patients. Clones were sequenced by immunoSEQ multiplex PCR, and TCRdb holds only the in-frame ones, with some missing. The sample carries some 150,000 clones, 89% recorded once. What was sequenced was blood. These receptors originate from a man in his thirties or forties in good health.

The chain is built from TRBV19 and TRBJ1-4; D ambiguous. CDR3 length: 16 residues. V was pared by 0 bases and J by 0 bases, with 8 bases between. Germline-derived CDR1 and CDR2 are LNHDA and SQIVND (reference sequence). The CDR3 DNA reads as TGTGCCAGTAGTATAGAGAGGGCCGCAACTAATGAAAAACTGTTTTTT. Translation: CASSIERAATNEKLFF.

V and J are TRBV24-1 and TRBJ1-2; D gene ambiguous. CDR1 is KGHDR, CDR2 SFDVKD, per germline. This CDR3 is built from 14 residues. The ends were cut back, 0 bases at V and 2 bases at J, with 6 bases in the middle. CDR3: CATSDLEGNYGYTF. CDR3 bases: TGTGCCACCAGTGATTTGGAGGGAAACTATGGCTACACCTTC.